This T cell receptor beta chain was captured by sequencing in a study of cytomegalovirus exposure and HLA in healthy donors. Profiled with immunoSEQ multiplex PCR; TCRdb holds only in-frame clones, not every one. The sample has just under 75,000 clones, roughly 93% seen once. Trimming removed 2 bases from V and 3 bases from J; junction bases left unmatched: 8. This CDR3 spans 17 amino acids. Germline V lookup: CDR1 MNHEY, CDR2 SMNVEV (reference sequence). This TCR came from a woman aged 18 to 35 in good health and CMV-seropositive. This chain joins TRBV27 and TRBJ1-5; 9 positions agree with TRBD1. The sample was PBMCs. This CDR3 reads CASSLGSGTGTNQPQHF. The CDR3 DNA sequence: TGTGCCAGCAGTTTAGGATCGGGGACAGGGACCAATCAGCCCCAGCATTTT.